The following is a TCR beta chain sequence with its context. Its antigen is currently unknown. These data are taken from a study of T cells in localized non-small cell lung cancer. TCRdb's table, derived via immunoSEQ multiplex PCR, lists solely in-frame clones and lacks some. The data hold tens of thousands of clones, with 80% to 85% observed a single time. Germline V gene sequence: CDR1 MNHEY, CDR2 SMNVEV (reference sequence). The V gene lost 0 bases and the J gene lost 0 bases, with 12 bases spanning the gap. This CDR3 has 17 residues. General study points: Overall survival was longer when the density of T cells in the blood was higher. Clonality of T cells reached its maximum in uninvolved adjacent lung, surpassing tumor. Appearing in adjacent lung were a median roughly 60 of the top 100 tumor clones. Sequencing was restricted to one tumor region; therefore, heterogeneity remains possible.

The TCR sequence derives from a woman aged 40-70 years with stage I lung adenocarcinoma. Specimen: peripheral blood, collected before any cancer treatment. J is TRBJ1-5 and V is TRBV27; D is unclear. The chain's CDR3 is CASSLSHHDGSNQPQHF. CDR3 nucleotides: TGTGCCAGCAGTTTATCGCACCATGACGGTAGCAATCAGCCCCAGCATTTT.